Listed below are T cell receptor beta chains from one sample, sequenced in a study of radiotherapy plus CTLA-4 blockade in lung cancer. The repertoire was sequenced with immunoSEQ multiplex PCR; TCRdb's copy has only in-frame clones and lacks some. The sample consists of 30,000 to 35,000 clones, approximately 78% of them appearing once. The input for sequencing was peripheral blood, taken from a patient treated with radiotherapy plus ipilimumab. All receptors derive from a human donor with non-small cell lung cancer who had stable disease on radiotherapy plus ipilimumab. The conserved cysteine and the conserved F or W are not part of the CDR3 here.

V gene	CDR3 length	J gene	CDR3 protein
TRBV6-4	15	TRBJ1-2	ASRNLSLHRVFYGYT
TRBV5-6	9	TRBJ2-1	ASSLFMEQF
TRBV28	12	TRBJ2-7	ASSLALLPYEQY
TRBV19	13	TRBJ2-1	ASSIGQSSYNEQF
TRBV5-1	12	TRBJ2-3	ASSFRQGTDTQY
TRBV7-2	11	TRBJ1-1	ASSLTRNTEAF
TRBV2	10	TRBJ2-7	AGNGDSYEQY
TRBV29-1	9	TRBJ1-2	SDSGNGGYT
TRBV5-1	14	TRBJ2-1	ASSSLEPSSYNEQF
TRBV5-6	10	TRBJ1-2	ASSQGKNGYT
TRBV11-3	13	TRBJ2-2	ASSLLAGNTGELF
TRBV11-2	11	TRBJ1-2	ASSLGSHYGYT
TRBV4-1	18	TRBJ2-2	ASSQNGGGATIRNTGELF
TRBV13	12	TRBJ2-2	ASSLAGLGVELF
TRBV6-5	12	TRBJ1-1	ASSYSDRRTEAF